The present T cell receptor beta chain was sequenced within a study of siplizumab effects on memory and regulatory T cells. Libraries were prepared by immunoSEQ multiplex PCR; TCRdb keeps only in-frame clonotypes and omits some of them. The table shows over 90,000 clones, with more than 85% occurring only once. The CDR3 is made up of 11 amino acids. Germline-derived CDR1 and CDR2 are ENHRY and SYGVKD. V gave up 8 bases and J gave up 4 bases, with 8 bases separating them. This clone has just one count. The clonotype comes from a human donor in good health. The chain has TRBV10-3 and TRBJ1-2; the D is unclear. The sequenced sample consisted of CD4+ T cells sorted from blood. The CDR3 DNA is TGTGCCATCTGGAACACCTATGGCTACACCTTC. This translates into CAIWNTYGYTF.